A selection of T cell receptor beta chains follows, all from one sample in a study of cytomegalovirus exposure and HLA in healthy donors. Produced via immunoSEQ multiplex PCR; TCRdb's table is partial and in-frame only. The sample consists of approximately 96,000 clones, approximately 74% of them appearing once. The sequencing input was PBMCs. These receptors originate from a male donor in good health and CMV-seronegative. CDR3s include the opening cysteine and the closing phenylalanine or tryptophan. Each record gives: CDR3 length, J gene, V gene, CDR3 protein.

>14|TRBJ2-1|TRBV9
CASSVRLGRDEQFF
>17|TRBJ2-5|TRBV5-1
CASSPGLAGVGQETQYF
>14|TRBJ2-3|TRBV9
CASSAPLRADTQYF
>15|.|TRBV6-5
CASSSQASGRFEQYF
>16|TRBJ2-1|TRBV5-1
CASTRETSGGYNEQFF
>13|TRBJ1-4|TRBV2
CASSGRTDEKLFF
>15|TRBJ1-1|TRBV6-5
CASRRPGQKSAEAFF
>14|TRBJ1-1|TRBV27
CASTRRDKYTEAFF
>15|TRBJ1-3|TRBV7-9
CASSLQVSSGNTIYF
>13|TRBJ2-7|TRBV30
CAFSGQGFREQYF
>14|TRBJ2-7|TRBV5-1
CASSPLTGIDEQYF
>13|TRBJ2-4|TRBV5-1
CASSSRGKNIQYF
>14|TRBJ2-5|TRBV28
CASSSGQVQETQYF
>14|TRBJ2-5|TRBV6-5
CASSRGLTQETQYF
>15|TRBJ2-5|TRBV4-2
CASSQGTSGGETQYF
>13|TRBJ1-3|TRBV28
CASQSPSGNTIYF
>13|TRBJ2-7|TRBV2
CASSERTVYEQYF
>15|TRBJ2-1|TRBV6-1
CASSEERGAYNEQFF
>14|TRBJ2-7|TRBV7-2
CASSPGGYPHEQYF
>14|TRBJ1-4|TRBV5-1
CASSLGGRGIELFF
>15|TRBJ2-2|TRBV2
CASSGTSGRGGELFF
>12|TRBJ2-7|TRBV29-1
CSVFTGPYEQYF
>16|TRBJ2-7|TRBV9
CASSSAPGGKVGEQYF
>12|TRBJ2-1|TRBV6-5
CASSPGRNEQFF
>12|TRBJ2-7|TRBV11-2
CASSQRFYEQYF
>13|TRBJ2-7|TRBV7-2
CASSFLSIPEQYF
>16|TRBJ2-2|TRBV29-1
CSVAPRGGALTGELFF
>15|TRBJ1-2|TRBV10-3
CAISRDRGVNYGYTF
>16|TRBJ2-5|TRBV5-6
CASSLLGGEVQETQYF
>16|TRBJ2-7|TRBV27
CASSSQRDRVSYEQYF
>13|TRBJ1-1|TRBV29-1
CSVEGQGRTEAFF
>15|TRBJ2-5|TRBV7-3
CASSLVAGGPETQYF
>13|TRBJ1-1|TRBV5-1
CASSLGTGGEAFF
>15|TRBJ2-1|TRBV29-1
CSVHLLLLYNEEQFF
>14|TRBJ2-5|TRBV10-3
CAISESVAVETQYF